One sample yielded the 24 T cell receptor beta chains listed below, sequenced in a study of T-cell reconstitution after alpha-beta-depleted transplantation in children. A TCRbeta library incorporating unique molecular identifiers was prepared. A single record per CDR3 protein comes from TCRdb applying MiXCR to the PCR reads. The sample has approximately 630,000 distinct CDR3 sequences; under 15% are singletons. This specimen was PBMCs, taken before TCRalphabeta/CD19-depleted stem cell transplant. These receptors were collected from a girl aged 2 to 10 with congenital amegakaryocytic thrombocytopenia, due to receive a stem cell transplant.

The chain carries TRBV28 and TRBJ2-7; D not resolved. The CDR3 has 13 residues. The V end was cut by 6 bases, the J end by 0 bases, with 9 bases between. CDR1 and CDR2 (germline): MDHEN, SYDVKM. CDR3 residues: CASRPGGSYEQYF. CDR3 in DNA: TGTGCCAGCAGGCCGGGCGGCTCCTACGAGCAGTACTTC.

Many counts were recorded for this clonotype. This chain links TRBV11-2 with TRBJ2-7; D might be TRBD2 (5 bases). V was trimmed by 3 bases and J by 4 bases, leaving 16 bases between them. This CDR3 region has 15 residues. From germline, CDR1 is SGHAT and CDR2 FQNNGV. DNA of the CDR3: TGTGCCAGCAGCTTGGAGGAGGACGACGGATACGAGCAGTACTTC. Translated: CASSLEEDDGYEQYF.

This clonotype was seen many times. The rearrangement joins TRBV20-1 to TRBJ2-1; 7 nucleotides agree with TRBD2. This CDR3 comprises 14 residues. The germline V gene encodes CDR1 DFQATT and CDR2 SNEGSKA (reference sequence). V trimming: 3 bases; J trimming: 1 base; junction bases outside the gene matches: 3. The CDR3 here is CSARGRESYNEQFF. The CDR3 nucleotides are TGCAGTGCTAGGGGGCGGGAGTCCTACAATGAGCAGTTCTTC.

V gene TRBV6-1 combines with J gene TRBJ1-2; 8 bases fit TRBD1. CDR1 is MNHNS and CDR2 is SASEGT in the germline V gene. The CDR3 extends over 15 amino acids. The trim removed 8 bases at V and 3 bases at J, leaving 11 bases unmatched. CDR3 DNA sequence: TGTGCCAGCGTAGAATCCGGACAGGGCCACTATGGCTACACCTTC. Encoded protein: CASVESGQGHYGYTF.

A few counts support this clonotype. V usage is TRBV20-1 and J usage is TRBJ2-7, with a tentative D call TRBD2 (6 bases). The CDR3 sequence is 15 residues long. CDR1 and CDR2 (germline): DFQATT, SNEGSKA (reference sequence). Trimming shortened V by 3 bases and J by 0 bases, and 15 bases separated the two germline ends. This CDR3 reads CSASSGGRGSYEQYF. DNA for the CDR3: TGCAGTGCTAGTTCCGGGGGTCGGGGCTCCTACGAGCAGTACTTC.

The sample holds many counts of this clonotype. V gene TRBV5-1 combines with J gene TRBJ1-1; D call uncertain. With 4 bases removed from V and 1 base from J, the gap between germline ends came to 11 bases. Germline values: CDR1 SGHRS, CDR2 YFSETQ. This CDR3 has 14 residues. The CDR3: CASSPVLGNTEAFF. CDR3 DNA: TGCGCCAGCAGCCCAGTCCTGGGGAACACTGAAGCTTTCTTT.

This clonotype was seen only a few times. The rearrangement uses TRBV12-3 or TRBV12-4 and TRBJ2-1; the D gene is possibly TRBD2 (6 bases). This CDR3 region has 12 residues. With 6 bases removed from V and 10 bases from J, the gap between germline ends came to 13 bases. CDR3 loop: CASRESGVEQFF. CDR3 nucleotides: TGTGCCAGCAGGGAATCGGGGGTGGAGCAGTTCTTC.

This clonotype was counted many times. The chain combines TRBV19 with TRBJ1-1, with a weak D call TRBD1 (6 bases). Germline CDR1 and CDR2: LNHDA and SQIVND (reference sequence). The V and J ends lost 4 bases and 8 bases respectively, with 14 bases between them. The CDR3 sequence is 13 residues long. The CDR3 is CASSKPSGTEAFF. The CDR3 DNA is TGTGCCAGTAGTAAGCCATCCGGGACAGAAGCTTTCTTT.

A few counts support this clonotype. This rearrangement joins TRBV20-1 to TRBJ2-3, with D perhaps assigned TRBD1 or TRBD2 (5 bases each). Germline CDR1 is DFQATT and CDR2 is SNEGSKA (reference sequence). This CDR3 region has 14 residues. V was pared by 5 bases and J by 0 bases, with 12 bases between. Here the CDR3 reads CSADSRDSTDTQYF. CDR3 coding DNA: TGCAGTGCTGATTCCCGGGACAGCACAGATACGCAGTATTTT.

The V and J genes are TRBV20-1 and TRBJ2-7, with D unresolved. Germline assignment: CDR1 DFQATT and CDR2 SNEGSKA (reference sequence). The CDR3 consists of 15 residues. V lost 0 bases and J 5 bases, leaving 17 bases between the germline ends. In DNA form, the CDR3 reads TGCAGTGCTAGAGATCCCAGCGAGAGGATCCACGAGCAGTACTTC. It translates to CSARDPSERIHEQYF.

This clonotype has ten or more counts. The CDR3 DNA sequence: TGCAGTGCCGCCCGAGGGGGGATAAGCACAGATACGCAGTATTTT. Amino acids: CSAARGGISTDTQYF. The V gene is TRBV20-1, the J gene TRBJ2-3, with D perhaps matching TRBD1 or TRBD2 (6 bases each). Germline values: CDR1 DFQATT, CDR2 SNEGSKA (reference sequence). The CDR3 is made up of 15 amino acids. The ends were cut back, 6 bases at V and 0 bases at J, with 16 bases in the middle.

This clonotype was picked up a small number of times. This chain uses TRBV6-5 with TRBJ2-7, with D unresolved. Per germline, CDR1 MNHEY and CDR2 SVGAGI. The CDR3 contains 13 residues. The V end lost 4 bases, the J end lost 4 bases, and 11 bases lay between the germline ends. CDR3: CASSSPVRYEQYF. The CDR3 nucleotides are TGTGCCAGCAGTTCGCCCGTCCGGTACGAGCAGTACTTC.

This clonotype was picked up many times. The genes are TRBV7-6 and TRBJ2-2, with a weak D call TRBD2 (5 bases). V dropped 3 bases and J dropped 4 bases, with 9 bases sitting between them. This CDR3 is 14 amino acids long. Germline V gene sequence: CDR1 SGHVS, CDR2 FNYEAQ. In DNA, the CDR3 is TGTGCCAGCAGCTTTAATCGGGGCACCGGGGAGCTGTTTTTT. As protein: CASSFNRGTGELFF.

This clonotype was seen ten or more times. This chain connects TRBV20-1 to TRBJ1-3, with D possibly matching TRBD1 (5 bases). V lost 1 base, J lost 2 bases, and 6 bases lay in between. The germline V gene encodes CDR1 DFQATT and CDR2 SNEGSKA (reference sequence). The CDR3 is 13 amino acids. CDR3 loop: CSARVRAGNTIYF. The CDR3 DNA reads TGCAGTGCTAGAGTCAGGGCTGGAAACACCATATATTTT.

This clonotype came up many times. The CDR3 protein is CSARDRTSSYEQYF. CDR3 in DNA: TGCAGTGCTAGAGATAGGACTAGCTCGTACGAGCAGTACTTC. The gene calls are TRBV20-1 and TRBJ2-7; 8 bases agree with TRBD2. CDR3 length equals 14 residues. CDR1 and CDR2 (germline): DFQATT, SNEGSKA (reference sequence). After removal of 0 bases from V and 4 bases from J, the junction contained 5 bases not matched to a gene.

Many counts were recorded for this clonotype. The chain carries TRBV29-1 and TRBJ2-5; D gene uncertain. V lost 5 bases to trimming and J lost 2 bases, with 9 bases between them. The germline V gene encodes CDR1 SQVTM and CDR2 ANQGSEA. CDR3 length: 12 residues. Here the CDR3 DNA reads TGCAGCGTTATTATCATGCAAGAGACCCAGTACTTC. The encoded protein is CSVIIMQETQYF.

The genes are TRBV7-9 and TRBJ1-3; tentatively, D is TRBD1 (5 bases). Germline values: CDR1 SEHNR, CDR2 FQNEAQ (reference sequence). Trimming left V 7 bases short and J 3 bases short, with 22 bases between. The CDR3 has 17 amino acids. Written as DNA, the CDR3 is TGTGCCAGCACGGCCCGAGGTTTGGGGGATCGTGGAAACACCATATATTTT. As protein: CASTARGLGDRGNTIYF. Drawing the rest from reference TRBV7-9 and TRBJ1-3, the complete variable domain is DTGVSQNPRHKITKRGQNVTFRCDPISEHNRLYWYRQTLGQGPEFLTYFQNEAQLEKSRLLSDRFSAERPKGSFSTLEIQRTEQGDSAMYLCASTARGLGDRGNTIYFGEGSWLTVV.

In nucleotides, the CDR3 is TGCGCCAGCAGCTCAGGTCCCCTCGAGGAGACCCAGTACTTC. Its translation: CASSSGPLEETQYF. The rearrangement links TRBV5-1 to TRBJ2-5, with unresolved D. The germline V gene encodes CDR1 SGHRS and CDR2 YFSETQ. This CDR3 region has 14 residues. V lost 3 bases, J lost 5 bases, and 14 bases lay in between. Variable domain in full (rest from reference TRBV5-1 and TRBJ2-5): KAGVTQTPRYLIKTRGQQVTLSCSPISGHRSVSWYQQTPGQGLQFLFEYFSETQRNKGNFPGRFSGRQFSNSRSEMNVSTLELGDSALYLCASSSGPLEETQYFGPGTRLLVL.

This clonotype was counted ten times or more. The CDR3 spells CASTKSGTKNIQYF. The CDR3 nucleotides read TGCGCCAGCACGAAGAGCGGGACCAAAAACATTCAGTACTTC. V usage is TRBV10-2 and J usage is TRBJ2-4; 7 positions match TRBD2. The CDR3 runs to 14 residues. V lost 7 bases and J lost 2; bases outside the gene matches: 5. Germline V gives CDR1 WSHSY, CDR2 SAAADI.

This clonotype appeared a few times. The rearrangement uses TRBV5-1 and TRBJ1-4; 7 bases map to TRBD1. Germline CDR1 SGHRS, CDR2 YFSETQ. The CDR3 spans 18 residues. V shed 1 base and J 5 bases; nucleotides not matched to a gene: 14. This CDR3 reads CASSLPMLTGPSNEKLFF. CDR3 in DNA: TGCGCCAGCAGCTTGCCAATGCTGACAGGGCCATCAAATGAAAAACTGTTTTTT.

This chain joins TRBV20-1 and TRBJ2-3; either TRBD1 or TRBD2 may fit D (5 bases each). Per germline, CDR1 DFQATT and CDR2 SNEGSKA (reference sequence). CDR3 length equals 19 residues. Trimming left V 0 bases short and J 3 bases short, with 25 bases between. CDR3 nucleotide sequence: TGCAGTGCTAGAGATGGTTCGGAGGCAGGGAGCATTCGAACAGATACGCAGTATTTT. Residues: CSARDGSEAGSIRTDTQYF.

In the case of this clonotype: A read error may be the cause here, since a much bigger clone is one base away. The chain is built from TRBV5-1 and TRBJ2-1; the match to TRBD2 covers 10 bases. The CDR3 runs to 16 residues. Germline CDR1 SGHRS, CDR2 YFSETQ. The CDR3 bases are TGCGCCAGCACCTTGGGACTAGCGAGCTCCTACAATGAGCAGTTCTTC. Encoded protein: CASTLGLASSYNEQFF.

This clonotype is a singleton in its sample. The rearrangement uses TRBV4-1 and TRBJ2-3; maybe TRBD2 (7 bases). The V end lost 1 base, the J end lost 7 bases, and 9 bases lay between the germline ends. The CDR3 covers 13 residues. Germline V CDR1 and CDR2: MGHRA, YSYEKL. The CDR3 DNA sequence: TGCGCCAGCAGCCAAGGGGGGGGGCATACGCAGTATTTT. It encodes CASSQGGGHTQYF.

This clonotype was counted ten times or more. The chain uses TRBV20-1 and TRBJ1-3, with 7 nucleotides matching TRBD1. Germline CDR1 DFQATT, CDR2 SNEGSKA (reference sequence). J gave up 2 bases and V 3 bases, and 4 bases lay outside the gene matches. The CDR3 contains 14 residues. For the CDR3, the DNA is TGCAGTGCTAGGCTGACAGGGACTGGAAACACCATATATTTT. Encoded protein: CSARLTGTGNTIYF.